One sample yielded the 30 T cell receptor beta chains listed below, sequenced in a study of blood T cell repertoires in COVID-19. TCRdb keeps only in-frame clones here, not all; method: immunoSEQ multiplex PCR. Here the sample spans 250,000 to 300,000 clones, around 84% being singletons. Material: PBMCs or T cells enriched from blood (not recorded which). These receptor sequences come from a woman between 50 and 59 years old who had been exposed to COVID-19.

The chain uses TRBV3-1 (or the pseudogene TRBV3-2) and TRBJ2-5; 11 bases agree with TRBD2. The J segment lost 4 bases and the V segment lost 4 bases, leaving 5 bases of the junction unmatched. Germline V gene sequence: CDR1 LGHDT, CDR2 YNNKEL (reference sequence). The CDR3 length is 15 residues. The CDR3 nucleotides read TGTGCCAGCAGCCCCGTAGCGGGGGGGCGAGAGACCCAGTACTTC. Translation: CASSPVAGGRETQYF.

The chain has TRBV2 and TRBJ2-1, with 9 bases fitting TRBD2. The CDR3 covers 14 residues. Germline lookup yields CDR1 SNHLY and CDR2 FYNNEI. V shed 11 bases and J 2 bases; nucleotides not matched to a gene: 7. The DNA of the CDR3 is TGTGCCGAAGCGAGACTAGCGGCCTACAATGAGCAGTTCTTC. Translated: CAEARLAAYNEQFF.

CDR3 DNA sequence: TGTGCCAGCTCACTCGACAGGGTCTACACCTTC. Amino acid sequence: CASSLDRVYTF. The V call is TRBV18, the J call TRBJ1-2, with 7 nucleotides matching TRBD1. V dropped 4 bases and J dropped 10; count of bases not matched to a gene: 3. CDR3 size: 11 residues. Germline V CDR1 and CDR2: KGHSH, LQKENI.

This clone has just one count. The chain is built from TRBV14 and TRBJ2-2, with 11 positions matching TRBD1. This CDR3 has 16 residues. The germline V gene encodes CDR1 SGHDN and CDR2 FVKESK. With V trimmed by 6 bases and J by 4 bases, 7 bases remained unmatched. In nucleotides, the CDR3 is TGTGCCAGCAGTCTTCGGACAGGGGGCTTCACCGGGGAGCTGTTTTTT. Its translation is CASSLRTGGFTGELFF. Variable domain in full (rest from reference TRBV14 and TRBJ2-2): EAGVTQFPSHSVIEKGQTVTLRCDPISGHDNLYWYRRVMGKEIKFLLHFVKESKQDESGMPNNRFLAERTGGTYSTLKVQPAELEDSGVYFCASSLRTGGFTGELFFGEGSRLTVL.

The chain couples TRBV5-6 to TRBJ1-2; D remains unclear. V was clipped by 4 bases and J by 7 bases, with 26 bases between them. The germline V gene encodes CDR1 SGHDT and CDR2 YYEEEE. The CDR3 is 17 amino acids. CDR3 coding DNA: TGTGCCAGCAGCCTTGGAGAAACCCGTCTGGCCGCTACTGGCTACACCTTC. Its translation is CASSLGETRLAATGYTF.

This chain connects TRBV12-3 or TRBV12-4 to TRBJ1-6; TRBD1 might be the D (5 bases). V was cut by 3 bases and J by 14 bases, with 8 bases left in between. This CDR3 comprises 11 residues. This CDR3 is CASSFGGTLHF. DNA for the CDR3: TGTGCCAGCAGTTTCGGGGGGACCCTCCACTTT.

V and J are TRBV5-1 and TRBJ1-1; possibly TRBD1 for D (5 bases). CDR3 size: 15 residues. The V end was cut by 0 bases, the J end by 4 bases, with 13 bases between. Germline V gene sequence: CDR1 SGHRS, CDR2 YFSETQ. The CDR3 spells CASSLDGYRGTEAFF. For the CDR3, the DNA is TGCGCCAGCAGCTTGGACGGCTATAGGGGCACTGAAGCTTTCTTT.

The chain employs TRBV10-2 and TRBJ1-5; no firm D call. The V gene lost 2 bases and the J gene lost 3 bases, with 11 bases spanning the gap. CDR1 and CDR2 from the germline V gene are WSHSY and SAAADI. There are 15 residues in the CDR3. CDR3 loop: CASSEVGGLNQPQHF. The CDR3 bases are TGCGCCAGCAGTGAGGTCGGAGGGCTCAATCAGCCCCAGCATTTT.

The V gene is TRBV28, the J gene TRBJ2-2; 9 bases line up with TRBD2. V lost 0 bases and J lost 2; bases outside the gene matches: 4. Germline V gene sequence: CDR1 MDHEN, CDR2 SYDVKM. The CDR3 is 17 amino acids. The CDR3 protein is CASSLWLAGPNTGELFF. CDR3 bases: TGTGCCAGCAGTTTATGGCTAGCGGGGCCTAACACCGGGGAGCTGTTTTTT.

This CDR3 reads CASSLTAGSSYNEQFF. The CDR3 region has the DNA TGCGCCAGCAGCCTGACGGCGGGGAGCTCCTACAATGAGCAGTTCTTC. This chain joins TRBV5-1 and TRBJ2-1; possibly TRBD2 for D (6 bases). Per the germline V gene, CDR1 is SGHRS and CDR2 is YFSETQ. CDR3 length: 16 amino acids. Trimming cost V 4 bases and J 0 bases, with 14 bases left between them. Complete variable domain (other parts from reference TRBV5-1 and TRBJ2-1): KAGVTQTPRYLIKTRGQQVTLSCSPISGHRSVSWYQQTPGQGLQFLFEYFSETQRNKGNFPGRFSGRQFSNSRSEMNVSTLELGDSALYLCASSLTAGSSYNEQFFGPGTRLTVL.

The rearrangement uses TRBV18 and TRBJ1-1, with 7 bases fitting TRBD1. Germline-derived CDR1 and CDR2 are KGHSH and LQKENI. The CDR3 is 14 residues long. Germline trimming cut 6 bases from V and 4 bases from J; bases unmatched to any gene: 8. The CDR3 protein is CASSHGTDFTEAFF. The CDR3 nucleotides are TGTGCCAGCTCTCATGGGACAGACTTCACTGAAGCTTTCTTT.

This clone was recorded a few times. The J gene is TRBJ2-7, the V gene TRBV7-9; 8 nucleotides match TRBD1. V lost 7 bases and J lost 5; bases outside the gene matches: 7. Looked up from germline, CDR1 is SEHNR and CDR2 is FQNEAQ (reference sequence). The length of the CDR3 is 13 residues. CDR3 amino acids: CASTRQGHHEQYF. CDR3 nucleotide sequence: TGTGCCAGCACCCGACAGGGGCACCACGAGCAGTACTTC.

The V gene is TRBV2, the J gene TRBJ1-6, with D maybe TRBD1 (6 bases). CDR1 and CDR2 (germline): SNHLY, FYNNEI. This CDR3 has 15 residues. Between the trimmed V and J ends, which lost 1 base and 7 bases, there was a span of 11 bases. The CDR3 is CASSEDRVGNSPLHF. In DNA, the CDR3 is TGTGCCAGCAGTGAAGACAGGGTTGGAAATTCACCCCTCCACTTT.

This clone was seen more than once but under ten times. The chain combines TRBV19 with TRBJ1-2, with a weak D call TRBD1 (6 bases). Germline values: CDR1 LNHDA, CDR2 SQIVND (reference sequence). V was cut by 4 bases and J by 4 bases, with 13 bases left in between. The CDR3 has 14 amino acids. The DNA for the CDR3 is TGTGCCAGTAGTAATCCAGGGGCGCGCTATGGCTACACCTTC. This encodes CASSNPGARYGYTF.

The gene calls are TRBV2 and TRBJ1-6; 10 nucleotides align to TRBD1. The CDR3 runs to 13 residues. Trimming cost V 6 bases and J 9 bases; bases outside gene matches: 2. CDR1 is SNHLY, CDR2 FYNNEI, per germline. CDR3 amino acids: CASRRDRGSPLHF. CDR3 in DNA: TGTGCCAGCAGAAGGGACAGGGGTTCACCCCTCCACTTT.

V usage is TRBV9 and J usage is TRBJ1-3; 7 positions match TRBD1. The CDR3 is 16 residues long. With 3 bases clipped from V and 0 bases from J, the junction kept 6 bases outside the gene matches. The germline V gene encodes CDR1 SGDLS and CDR2 YYNGEE. This CDR3 is CASSAGQAGSGNTIYF. Written as DNA, the CDR3 is TGTGCCAGCAGCGCCGGACAGGCTGGCTCTGGAAACACCATATATTTT.

This clone was observed a handful of times. V and J are TRBV5-8 and TRBJ1-6, with 7 bases lining up with TRBD1. Germline-derived CDR1 and CDR2 are SGHTS and YDEGEE. With 4 bases clipped from V and 0 bases from J, the junction kept 13 bases outside the gene matches. The CDR3 totals 19 residues. The CDR3 sequence: CASSPRDSGYSSYNSPLHF. The CDR3 coding sequence is TGTGCCAGCAGCCCCCGGGACAGCGGTTATAGCTCCTATAATTCACCCCTCCACTTT.

The rearrangement uses TRBV6-6 and TRBJ1-1; no clear D. CDR1 MNHNY and CDR2 SVGAGI come from the germline V gene (reference sequence). The CDR3 extends over 14 amino acids. V gave up 0 bases and J gave up 4 bases, with 9 bases separating them. CDR3 DNA: TGTGCCAGCAGTTACTCGGGCCCTACCACTGAAGCTTTCTTT. Translating gives CASSYSGPTTEAFF.

This chain uses TRBV7-2 with TRBJ1-5; 12 bases map to TRBD1. Germline CDR1 reads SGHTA; CDR2 reads FQGNSA. This CDR3 comprises 16 residues. Losses at the gene ends were 7 bases for V and 2 bases for J; bases not matched to a gene: 6. This CDR3 reads CASTGTGGAGNQPQHF. The CDR3 DNA reads TGTGCCAGCACCGGGACAGGGGGCGCAGGCAATCAGCCCCAGCATTTT.

The chain couples TRBV6-6 to TRBJ1-2; 7 positions match TRBD1. Losses at the gene ends were 2 bases for V and 5 bases for J; bases not matched to a gene: 5. The CDR3 contains 14 residues. CDR1 MNHNY and CDR2 SVGAGI come from the germline V gene (reference sequence). CDR3: CASSYARDSYGYTF. CDR3 nucleotide sequence: TGTGCCAGCAGTTACGCGAGGGACAGTTATGGCTACACCTTC.

The gene calls are TRBV5-4 and TRBJ2-3; tentatively, D is TRBD2 (6 bases). Between the trimmed V and J ends, which lost 6 bases and 4 bases, there was a span of 18 bases. Germline CDR1 is SGHNT and CDR2 is YYREEE (reference sequence). This CDR3 comprises 15 residues. The CDR3 DNA sequence: TGTGCCAGCAAAAGCGGGCCCTACGTGGCAGATACGCAGTATTTT. This encodes CASKSGPYVADTQYF.

This rearrangement joins TRBV5-1 to TRBJ1-4; no clear D. CDR1 and CDR2 from the germline V gene are SGHRS and YFSETQ. CDR3 length: 15 residues. V gave up 6 bases and J gave up 3 bases, with 15 bases separating them. The CDR3 DNA sequence: TGCGCCAGCACTGAGAGGAGCGGGTCTAATGAAAAACTGTTTTTT. Its protein is CASTERSGSNEKLFF.

V gene TRBV2 combines with J gene TRBJ1-1; D ambiguous. Trimming pared 8 bases from V and 2 bases from J, leaving 12 bases between. Germline V CDR1 and CDR2: SNHLY, FYNNEI. The length of the CDR3 is 13 residues. CDR3 coding DNA: TGTGCCAGCCTTCAGAGGGAAAACACTGAAGCTTTCTTT. Protein sequence: CASLQRENTEAFF.

The J gene is TRBJ2-7, the V gene TRBV27, with 8 bases matching TRBD1. V shed 2 bases, J shed 5 bases, and the junction held 14 bases outside the gene matches. CDR3 length: 17 residues. Germline assignment: CDR1 MNHEY and CDR2 SMNVEV (reference sequence). The CDR3 region is CASSLPLYQGALNEQYF. The CDR3 DNA is TGTGCCAGCAGTTTACCCCTATATCAGGGGGCGTTAAACGAGCAGTACTTC.

The chain has TRBV28 and TRBJ1-2; D is unresolved. The CDR3 is 15 amino acids. Trimming left V 3 bases short and J 3 bases short, with 14 bases between. Germline lookup yields CDR1 MDHEN and CDR2 SYDVKM. The CDR3 coding sequence is TGTGCCAGCAGTTTTTCTACTCTGCGGGACTATGGCTACACCTTC. Translated: CASSFSTLRDYGYTF.

This chain connects TRBV7-9 to TRBJ2-5; D remains unclear. CDR3 length: 13 residues. From germline, CDR1 is SEHNR and CDR2 FQNEAQ (reference sequence). Between the trimmed V and J ends, which lost 2 bases and 3 bases, there was a span of 7 bases. CDR3 nucleotide sequence: TGTGCCAGCAGCTTAAGCACGAAAGAGACCCAGTACTTC. The encoded protein is CASSLSTKETQYF.

The chain is built from TRBV7-8 and TRBJ2-5, with 8 bases that match TRBD1. Germline assignment: CDR1 SGHVS and CDR2 FQNEAQ. The V segment lost 1 base and the J segment 5 bases; nucleotides outside the gene matches: 6. The CDR3 runs 15 residues. The CDR3 protein is CASSLETGVGETQYF. In DNA form, the CDR3 reads TGTGCCAGCAGCTTAGAGACAGGGGTTGGGGAGACCCAGTACTTC.

V is TRBV5-1 and J is TRBJ2-1; no definite D call. The CDR3 runs 15 residues. CDR1 is SGHRS, CDR2 YFSETQ, per germline. Between the trimmed V and J ends, which lost 0 bases and 8 bases, there was a span of 15 bases. The CDR3 DNA reads as TGCGCCAGCAGCTTGGACTCCCCGAACGTCGATGAGCAGTTCTTC. It codes for CASSLDSPNVDEQFF.

This clone was picked up many times. The same CDR3 can be traced to other DNA sequences in this sample. J is TRBJ1-3 and V is TRBV6-1; unclear D gene. V was shortened by 3 bases and J by 1 base, with 7 bases between the two germline ends. CDR1 MNHNS and CDR2 SASEGT come from the germline V gene. CDR3 length: 14 residues. For the CDR3, the DNA is TGTGCCAGCAGTGATGGAGCATCTGGAAACACCATATATTTT. It specifies CASSDGASGNTIYF.

The genes are TRBV19 and TRBJ1-4; 8 nucleotides line up with TRBD1. The germline V gene has CDR1 LNHDA and CDR2 SQIVND (reference sequence). CDR3 length equals 14 residues. The trim removed 10 bases at V and 0 bases at J, leaving 4 bases unmatched. In DNA, the CDR3 is TGTGCCACGACGGGACAGGCAACTAATGAAAAACTGTTTTTT. Amino acid sequence: CATTGQATNEKLFF.